The present TCR beta chain was sequenced within a study of T-cell memory formation after mild COVID-19. Study results and limitations: Clones shrinking between day 15 and 85 showed a balanced CD4/CD8 split, and those that grew later tilted toward CD4+. The CD4+ clones that contracted clustered mainly within CM and EM, and the CD8+ clones concentrated in EMRA.

MiXCR, applied by TCRdb to the 5' RACE reads, yields one record per CDR3 protein. The sample consists of 150,000 to 200,000 distinct CDR3 sequences, about 22% of them appearing once. This clonotype was observed a handful of times. The antigen is unknown. The receptor comes from an adult woman who had mild COVID-19 (a few samples of this study predate the infection). Cell type and time point are not known. Material: PBMCs or a T cell subset sorted from them (not recorded which).

The DNA for the CDR3 is TGTGCCAGCAGTTTGGTAGGGTTCAGCACAGATACGCAGTATTTT. Protein: CASSLVGFSTDTQYF. The chain joins TRBV12-3 or TRBV12-4 to TRBJ2-3; D gene ambiguous. V gave up 3 bases and J gave up 0 bases, with 10 bases separating them. The CDR3 is 15 residues long.